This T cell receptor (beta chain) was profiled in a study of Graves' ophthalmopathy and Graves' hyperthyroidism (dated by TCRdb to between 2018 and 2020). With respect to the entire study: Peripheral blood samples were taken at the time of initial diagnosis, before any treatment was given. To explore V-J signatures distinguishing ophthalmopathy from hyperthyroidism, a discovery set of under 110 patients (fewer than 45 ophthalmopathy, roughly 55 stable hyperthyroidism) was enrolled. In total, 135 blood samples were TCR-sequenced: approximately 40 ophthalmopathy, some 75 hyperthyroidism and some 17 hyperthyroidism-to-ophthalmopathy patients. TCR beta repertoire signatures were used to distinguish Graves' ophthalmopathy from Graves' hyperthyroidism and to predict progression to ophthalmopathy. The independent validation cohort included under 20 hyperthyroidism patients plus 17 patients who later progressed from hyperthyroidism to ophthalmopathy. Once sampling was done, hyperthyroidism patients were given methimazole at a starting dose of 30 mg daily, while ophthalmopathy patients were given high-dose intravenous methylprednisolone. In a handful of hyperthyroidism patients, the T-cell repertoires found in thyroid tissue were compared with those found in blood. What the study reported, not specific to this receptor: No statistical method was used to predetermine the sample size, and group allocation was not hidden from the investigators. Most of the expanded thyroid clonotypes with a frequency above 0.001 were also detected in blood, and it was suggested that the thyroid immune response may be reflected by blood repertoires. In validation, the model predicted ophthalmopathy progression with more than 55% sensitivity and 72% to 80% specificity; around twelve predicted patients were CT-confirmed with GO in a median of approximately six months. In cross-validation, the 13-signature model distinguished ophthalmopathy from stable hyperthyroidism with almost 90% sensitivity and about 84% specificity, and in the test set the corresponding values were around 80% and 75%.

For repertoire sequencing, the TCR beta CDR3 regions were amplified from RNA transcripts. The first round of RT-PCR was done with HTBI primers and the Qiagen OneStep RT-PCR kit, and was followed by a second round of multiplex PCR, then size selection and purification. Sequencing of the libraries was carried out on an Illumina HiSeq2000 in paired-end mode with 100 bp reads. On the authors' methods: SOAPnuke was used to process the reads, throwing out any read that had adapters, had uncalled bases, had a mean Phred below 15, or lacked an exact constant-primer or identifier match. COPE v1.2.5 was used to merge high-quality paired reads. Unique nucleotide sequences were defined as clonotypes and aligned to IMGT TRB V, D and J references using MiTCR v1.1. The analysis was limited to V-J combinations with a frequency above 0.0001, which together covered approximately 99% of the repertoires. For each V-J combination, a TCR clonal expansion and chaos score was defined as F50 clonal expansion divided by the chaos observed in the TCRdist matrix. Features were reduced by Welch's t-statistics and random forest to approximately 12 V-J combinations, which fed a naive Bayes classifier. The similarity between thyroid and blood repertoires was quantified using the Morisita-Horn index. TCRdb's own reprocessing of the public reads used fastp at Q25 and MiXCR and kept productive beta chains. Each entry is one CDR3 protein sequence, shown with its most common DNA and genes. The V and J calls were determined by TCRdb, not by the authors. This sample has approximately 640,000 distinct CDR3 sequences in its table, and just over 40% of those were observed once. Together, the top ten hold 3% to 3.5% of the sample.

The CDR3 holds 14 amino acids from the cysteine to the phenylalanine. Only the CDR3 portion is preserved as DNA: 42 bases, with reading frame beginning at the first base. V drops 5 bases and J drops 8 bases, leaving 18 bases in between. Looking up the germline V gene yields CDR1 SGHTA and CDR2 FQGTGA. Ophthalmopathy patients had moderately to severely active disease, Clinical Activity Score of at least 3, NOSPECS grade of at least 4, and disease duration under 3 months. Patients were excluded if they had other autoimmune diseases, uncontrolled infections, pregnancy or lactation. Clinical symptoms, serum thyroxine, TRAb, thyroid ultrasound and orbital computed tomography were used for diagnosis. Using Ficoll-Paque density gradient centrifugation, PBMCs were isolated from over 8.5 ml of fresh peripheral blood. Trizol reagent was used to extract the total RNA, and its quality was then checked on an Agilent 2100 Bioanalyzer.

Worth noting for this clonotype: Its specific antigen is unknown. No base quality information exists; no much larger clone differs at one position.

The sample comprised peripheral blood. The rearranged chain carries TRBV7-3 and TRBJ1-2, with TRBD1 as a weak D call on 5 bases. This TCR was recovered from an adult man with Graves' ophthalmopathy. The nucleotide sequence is TGTGCCAGCAGCGTGGGCCCAGGGACGCGGGGCTACACCTTC. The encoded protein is CASSVGPGTRGYTF.